The subject of this entry is one T cell receptor (beta chain). The data originate from a study of technical replicates of blood from several donors. With 0 bases removed from V and 6 bases from J, the gap between germline ends came to 7 bases. The CDR3 contains 13 residues. The germline V gene encodes CDR1 SGHAT and CDR2 FQNNGV. The assay was immunoSEQ multiplex PCR, and TCRdb's table has in-frame clones only and misses some. The table has roughly 57,000 clones, nearly 95% seen once. This chain uses TRBV11-2 with TRBJ2-3, with D possibly matching TRBD2 (5 bases). The sequence was obtained from a human donor in good health. Some clones in this sample may be carry-over from other donors' samples. The material sequenced was PBMCs. This CDR3 reads CASSLDRGDTQYF. For the CDR3, the DNA is TGTGCCAGCAGCTTAGATCGAGGGGATACGCAGTATTTT. The whole variable domain, remainder taken from reference TRBV11-2 and TRBJ2-3, is EAGVAQSPRYKIIEKRQSVAFWCNPISGHATLYWYQQILGQGPKLLIQFQNNGVVDDSQLPKDRFSAERLKGVDSTLKIQPAKLEDSAVYLCASSLDRGDTQYFGPGTRLTVL.